A selection of T cell receptor beta chains follows, all from one sample in a study of long-term antiretroviral therapy in people with HIV. Assay used: immunoSEQ multiplex PCR; TCRdb lists only in-frame clones, some missing. The sample has about 25,000 clones; about 86% are singletons. The sequencing here drew on unsorted PBMCs, taken 1.2 years after starting antiretroviral therapy. All receptors come from a man aged 45-65 years with HIV. The CDR3 runs from the conserved cysteine through the conserved F or W. D genes are given only for firm matches. Only some rows state a clone size, as once, few, many or a class for expanded clones.

d_gene,j_gene,abundance,len,v_gene,CDR3aa,CDR3nt
.,TRBJ2-3,.,15,TRBV28,CASSAGDRLSPTQYF,TGTGCCAGCAGTGCGGGGGACAGGCTCTCCCCTACGCAGTATTTT
TRBD1,TRBJ1-2,.,11,TRBV20-1,CSARTGGWGTF,TGCAGTGCTCGGACAGGGGGGTGGGGCACCTTC
TRBD1,TRBJ2-1,few,15,TRBV9,CASSVQGAIGNEQFF,TGTGCCAGCAGCGTACAGGGGGCGATAGGGAATGAGCAGTTCTTC
TRBD2,TRBJ2-3,.,14,TRBV4-1,CASSLGLTSDTQYF,TGCGCCAGCTCTCTGGGACTAACATCAGATACGCAGTATTTT
.,TRBJ2-2,.,13,TRBV5-1,CASSNLHPGELFF,TGCGCCAGCAGCAATCTACATCCCGGGGAGCTGTTTTTT
TRBD1,TRBJ1-2,.,14,TRBV5-1,CASSLEEGATGYTF,TGCGCCAGCAGCTTGGAAGAGGGGGCGACGGGCTACACCTTC
.,TRBJ1-1,.,11,TRBV20-1,CSAREGIEAFF,TGCAGTGCTAGAGAGGGAATTGAAGCTTTCTTT
.,TRBJ2-6,.,17,TRBV11-2,CASSHYFAGPGANVLTF,TGTGCCAGCAGTCACTACTTTGCCGGGCCTGGGGCCAACGTCCTGACTTTC
TRBD1,TRBJ1-5,.,16,TRBV19,CASSPLPGQGNQPQHF,TGTGCCAGTAGCCCTCTACCGGGACAGGGGAATCAGCCCCAGCATTTT
.,TRBJ2-5,once,16,TRBV5-3,CARSLPHINLQETQYF,TGTGCCAGAAGCTTGCCCCATATTAACCTCCAAGAGACCCAGTACTTC
TRBD1,TRBJ2-7,.,16,TRBV5-5,CASSQIDRGRSYEQYF,TGTGCCAGCAGCCAAATCGACAGGGGTCGATCCTACGAGCAGTACTTC
TRBD1,TRBJ1-6,.,15,TRBV7-2,CASSLRQGANSPLHF,TGTGCCAGCAGCTTAAGACAGGGCGCGAATTCACCCCTCCACTTT
.,TRBJ2-5,.,13,TRBV7-6,CASSPGRIETQYF,TGTGCCAGCAGCCCAGGACGGATAGAGACCCAGTACTTC
.,TRBJ1-1,.,14,TRBV7-2,CASSLGSGNTEAFF,TGTGCCAGCAGCTTAGGTTCAGGGAACACTGAAGCTTTCTTT
.,TRBJ1-6,once,15,TRBV7-9,CASSPVQGYDSPLHF,TGTGCCAGCAGCCCAGTACAGGGTTACGATTCACCCCTCCACTTT
.,TRBJ1-6,.,12,TRBV25-1,CASRESYSPLHF,TGTGCCAGCAGAGAGTCCTATTCACCCCTCCACTTT
TRBD1,TRBJ1-2,once,15,TRBV28,CASTSTGGTNYGYTF,TGTGCCAGCACCTCGACAGGGGGCACTAACTATGGCTACACCTTC
.,TRBJ2-1,.,14,TRBV7-9,CASSWGNSYNEQFF,TGTGCCAGCAGCTGGGGGAATTCCTACAATGAGCAGTTCTTC
TRBD2,TRBJ2-1,.,15,TRBV5-5,CASSVSGGLGNEQFF,TGTGCCAGCAGCGTCTCCGGGGGGTTGGGCAATGAGCAGTTCTTC
TRBD1,TRBJ1-2,.,12,TRBV6-5,CASRGQNYGYTF,TGTGCCAGCAGGGGACAGAACTATGGCTACACCTTC
.,TRBJ1-1,.,13,TRBV11-2,CASSGGGGGEAFF,TGTGCCAGCAGCGGCGGGGGGGGAGGGGAAGCTTTCTTT
.,TRBJ2-2,.,16,TRBV5-4,CASSLPLLGLSGELFF,TGTGCCAGCAGCCTCCCCTTGTTGGGACTCTCCGGGGAGCTGTTTTTT
.,TRBJ1-2,.,13,TRBV5-1,CASSQDGSYGYTF,TGCGCCAGCAGCCAGGACGGCAGCTATGGCTACACCTTC
TRBD2,TRBJ2-3,.,17,TRBV7-2,CASSLEAGGVFTDTQYF,TGTGCCAGCAGCTTAGAAGCGGGGGGGGTATTCACAGATACGCAGTATTTT
.,TRBJ1-2,.,14,TRBV7-2,CASSLGRQTYGYTF,TGTGCCAGCAGCTTAGGAAGACAGACCTATGGCTACACCTTC
TRBD2,TRBJ2-2,.,15,TRBV29-1,CSVAGTSRNTGELFF,TGCAGCGTGGCCGGGACTAGCAGGAACACCGGGGAGCTGTTTTTT
TRBD1,TRBJ2-3,once,15,TRBV9,CASSSRDRGTDTQYF,TGTGCCAGCAGCTCCCGGGACAGGGGAACAGATACGCAGTATTTT
.,TRBJ1-2,.,15,TRBV6-1,CASSEGIPGGYGYTF,TGTGCCAGCAGTGAGGGGATACCCGGGGGATATGGCTACACCTTC
.,TRBJ1-4,.,15,TRBV7-6,CASSLAGSTNEKLFF,TGTGCCAGCAGCTTAGCGGGATCAACTAATGAAAAACTGTTTTTT
.,TRBJ1-3,.,12,TRBV11-2,CASSLYDRIIYF,TGTGCCAGCAGCTTATATGACAGGATTATATATTTT
.,TRBJ2-1,.,14,TRBV13,CASIISPPLNEQFF,TGTGCCAGCATCATTAGCCCCCCTCTCAATGAGCAGTTCTTC
.,TRBJ1-1,once,15,TRBV5-1,CASSSTGTVVTEAFF,TGCGCCAGCAGCTCCACCGGGACCGTGGTTACTGAAGCTTTCTTT
.,TRBJ1-5,.,15,TRBV11-2,CASSLQTGTNQPQHF,TGTGCCAGCAGCTTACAGACAGGTACGAATCAGCCCCAGCATTTT
.,TRBJ1-5,.,15,TRBV7-8,CASSLYGTGNQPQHF,TGTGCCAGCAGCTTATACGGGACGGGAAATCAGCCCCAGCATTTT
TRBD1,TRBJ2-7,once,18,TRBV28,CASSLSYTGTGAPYEQYF,TGTGCCAGCAGTTTATCTTACACCGGGACAGGGGCTCCCTACGAGCAGTACTTC
TRBD1,TRBJ1-2,.,14,TRBV9,CASSARQGPYGYTF,TGTGCCAGCAGCGCCCGACAGGGACCCTATGGCTACACCTTC
TRBD1,TRBJ1-1,.,15,TRBV7-2,CASSEQGGLNTEAFF,TGTGCCAGCAGCGAACAGGGGGGGTTGAACACTGAAGCTTTCTTT
.,TRBJ2-1,.,15,TRBV5-5,CASSLERPSYNEQFF,TGTGCCAGCAGCTTGGAGCGTCCCTCCTACAATGAGCAGTTCTTC
.,TRBJ1-5,.,15,TRBV28,CASSLLVYSNQPQHF,TGTGCCAGCAGTTTATTAGTTTATAGCAATCAGCCCCAGCATTTT
.,TRBJ2-2,.,15,TRBV19,CASSRDGLNTGELFF,TGTGCCAGTAGTCGGGACGGCTTGAACACCGGGGAGCTGTTTTTT
TRBD2,TRBJ2-5,.,14,TRBV6-6,CASRSSGGPETQYF,TGTGCCAGCAGGTCCTCGGGGGGGCCTGAGACCCAGTACTTC
.,TRBJ1-2,.,14,TRBV25-1,CASSEYHGNYGYTF,TGTGCCAGCAGTGAATATCACGGGAACTATGGCTACACCTTC
TRBD1,TRBJ1-2,.,13,TRBV28,CASSPRGAYGYTF,TGTGCCAGCAGCCCCAGGGGGGCCTATGGCTACACCTTC
.,TRBJ1-1,.,15,TRBV4-1,CASSQPATGTTEAFF,TGCGCCAGCAGCCAACCTGCTACAGGGACGACTGAAGCTTTCTTT
.,TRBJ1-3,.,17,TRBV5-1,CASSSHVRASSGNTIYF,TGCGCCAGCAGCTCACACGTCCGGGCCAGCTCTGGAAACACCATATATTTT